What follows are 8 T cell receptor beta chains derived from one specimen sequenced in a study of shared clonotypes between healthy human individuals. Method: immunoSEQ multiplex PCR; TCRdb's copy keeps in-frame clones and lacks some. Of about 2 million clones listed, less than 95% are singletons. Terminally differentiated effector memory CD45RA+ cells were excluded from the naive CD8 cells, which were CD45RO-negative and positively selected for CCR7. Sequenced: naive CD8+ T cells sorted from blood. The receptors derive from a man aged 18 to 30 in good health.

The rearrangement joins TRBV10-1 to TRBJ2-2; the D is unclear. The CDR3 totals 13 residues. CDR1 and CDR2 from the germline V gene are WNHNN and SYGVQD (reference sequence). Trimming left V 3 bases short and J 5 bases short, with 7 bases between. In nucleotides, the CDR3 is TGCGCCAGCAGTGACAGACCGACCGGGGAGCTGTTTTTT. Translating it yields CASSDRPTGELFF.

V is TRBV18 and J is TRBJ2-2; no reliable D call. This CDR3 region has 15 residues. Trimming shortened V by 4 bases and J by 3 bases, and 12 bases separated the two germline ends. Germline assignment: CDR1 KGHSH and CDR2 LQKENI. The CDR3 loop is CASSHLYPDTGELFF. The CDR3 nucleotides read TGTGCCAGCTCACACTTATATCCGGACACCGGGGAGCTGTTTTTT.

The chain links TRBV2 to TRBJ2-1, with 7 nucleotides matching TRBD2. The V segment lost 1 base and the J segment 8 bases; nucleotides outside the gene matches: 11. Germline values: CDR1 SNHLY, CDR2 FYNNEI. The CDR3 sequence is 16 residues long. The CDR3 reads CASSEDVGGPGYEQFF. The DNA of the CDR3 is TGTGCCAGCAGTGAAGATGTGGGAGGGCCTGGTTATGAGCAGTTCTTC.

This clone was seen a single time. The gene calls are TRBV11-2 and TRBJ2-7; D is possibly TRBD1 (6 bases). Trimming removed 0 bases at V and 2 bases at J, with 8 bases between. The CDR3 contains 14 residues. CDR1 is SGHAT, CDR2 FQNNGV, per germline. The CDR3 sequence is CASSLEPGAYEQYF. Here the CDR3 DNA reads TGTGCCAGCAGCTTAGAGCCAGGGGCCTACGAGCAGTACTTC.

The V call is TRBV5-1, the J call TRBJ2-7, with 7 bases that match TRBD1. Germline-derived CDR1 and CDR2 are SGHRS and YFSETQ. V shed 3 bases and J 0 bases; nucleotides not matched to a gene: 9. CDR3 length: 16 amino acids. The CDR3: CASSSETTGSSYEQYF. Written as DNA, the CDR3 is TGCGCCAGCAGCTCGGAGACGACAGGGAGCTCCTACGAGCAGTACTTC.

Only a few counts were recorded for this clone. The CDR3 bases are TGTGCCAGCAGCCAGGGGACTAGCGGGGAGCTCCAAGAGACCCAGTACTTC. It translates to CASSQGTSGELQETQYF. This chain links TRBV4-2 with TRBJ2-5, with TRBD2 matching 13 bases. Germline CDR1 reads LGHNA; CDR2 reads YNFKEQ. CDR3 length equals 17 residues. Trimming at V came to 3 bases and at J to 1 base, leaving 5 bases not matched to a gene.

This chain joins TRBV15 and TRBJ2-3; D may correspond to TRBD1 or TRBD2 (5 bases each). Trimming removed 5 bases at V and 0 bases at J, with 18 bases between. The germline V gene has CDR1 LNHNV and CDR2 YYDKDF (reference sequence). The CDR3 has 17 residues. CDR3 coding DNA: TGTGCCACCAGCGAGCCCACAGGACTCTCTAGCACAGATACGCAGTATTTT. Encoded protein: CATSEPTGLSSTDTQYF.

This chain uses TRBV2 with TRBJ2-1, with a tentative D call TRBD2 (5 bases). Germline-derived CDR1 and CDR2 are SNHLY and FYNNEI. The CDR3 contains 15 residues. Trimming shortened V by 8 bases and J by 0 bases, and 14 bases separated the two germline ends. CDR3 in amino acids: CASFEGPSSYNEQFF. The CDR3, as DNA: TGTGCCAGCTTTGAGGGCCCAAGCTCCTACAATGAGCAGTTCTTC. Full variable domain (remainder filled in from reference TRBV2 and TRBJ2-1): EPEVTQTPSHQVTQMGQEVILRCVPISNHLYFYWYRQILGQKVEFLVSFYNNEISEKSEIFDDQFSVERPDGSNFTLKIRSTKLEDSAMYFCASFEGPSSYNEQFFGPGTRLTVL.